Reported below is one T cell receptor (beta chain). This specimen belongs to a study of patients and donors after allogeneic stem cell transplantation. Per the germline V gene, CDR1 is ENHRY and CDR2 is SYGVKD. The CDR3 covers 16 residues. After removal of 3 bases from V and 2 bases from J, the junction contained 3 bases not matched to a gene. Via MiXCR, TCRdb re-called the RT-PCR reads, giving one row per CDR3 protein. The table has some 200,000 distinct CDR3 sequences, 35% to 50% seen once. Sequenced sample: blood, either unsorted or a sorted T cell fraction (not recorded which). The chain is built from TRBV10-3 and TRBJ2-2; 10 nucleotides align to TRBD2. The receptor was derived from a human donor who was either an allogeneic HSCT recipient or a stem cell or donor lymphocyte infusion donor (not recorded which). It is not recorded whose cells these are; they may come from a transplant donor. DNA of the CDR3: TGTGCCATCAGTGACGGGACTAGCGTAAACACCGGGGAGCTGTTTTTT. As protein: CAISDGTSVNTGELFF.